Each of the 19 T cell receptor beta chains below was sequenced from the same sample in a study of blood T cell repertoires in COVID-19. Repertoires were generated with immunoSEQ multiplex PCR, while TCRdb's copy carries only in-frame clones and drops some. The data show some 72,000 clones, 70% to 90% seen once. What was sequenced was peripheral blood. Every receptor here comes from a man aged 50-60 years with active COVID-19.

The rearrangement links TRBV5-1 to TRBJ2-5; 7 nucleotides agree with TRBD1. Trimming removed 0 bases from V and 1 base from J; junction bases left unmatched: 3. Per germline, CDR1 SGHRS and CDR2 YFSETQ. CDR3 length equals 15 residues. CDR3 coding DNA: TGCGCCAGCAGCTTGGGACAGGGCCGCCAAGAGACCCAGTACTTC. It translates to CASSLGQGRQETQYF.

CDR3 residues: CASSPRTGVGTVAGANVLTF. Here the CDR3 DNA reads TGTGCCAGCTCACCACGGACAGGGGTCGGGACAGTAGCCGGGGCCAACGTCCTGACTTTC. The chain couples TRBV18 to TRBJ2-6, with 9 positions matching TRBD1. Germline CDR1 is KGHSH and CDR2 is LQKENI. V lost 1 base and J lost 4; bases outside the gene matches: 14. The CDR3 is 20 amino acids. The full variable domain, with the rest looked up from reference TRBV18 and TRBJ2-6, is NAGVMQNPRHLVRRRGQEARLRCSPMKGHSHVYWYRQLPEEGLKFMVYLQKENIIDESGMPKERFSAEFPKEGPSILRIQQVVRGDSAAYFCASSPRTGVGTVAGANVLTFGAGSRLTVL.

The V and J genes are TRBV10-3 and TRBJ1-2, with D possibly being TRBD1 (6 bases). Per germline, CDR1 ENHRY and CDR2 SYGVKD. The V and J ends lost 0 bases and 6 bases respectively, with 20 bases between them. The CDR3 spans 17 residues. CDR3 loop: CAISESGGERARNGYTF. Here the CDR3 DNA reads TGTGCCATCAGTGAGTCAGGGGGGGAGAGGGCGCGGAATGGCTACACCTTC.

This clone was detected a few times. J is TRBJ1-5 and V is TRBV28; 10 nucleotides match TRBD1. In germline, CDR1 is MDHEN, CDR2 SYDVKM. The CDR3 spans 13 residues. V trimming: 8 bases; J trimming: 9 bases; junction bases outside the gene matches: 7. CDR3 sequence: CASGGQGIWPQHF. DNA of the CDR3: TGTGCCAGCGGGGGACAGGGGATCTGGCCCCAGCATTTT.

The V call is TRBV9, the J call TRBJ2-2; TRBD1 might be the D (6 bases). Germline CDR1 SGDLS, CDR2 YYNGEE. Trimming took 4 bases from V and 4 from J, leaving 17 bases between them. The CDR3 is 16 residues long. The CDR3 sequence is CASSTGAGVSTGELFF. For the CDR3, the DNA is TGTGCCAGCAGCACCGGGGCAGGGGTTAGCACCGGGGAGCTGTTTTTT.

The chain employs TRBV13 and TRBJ2-3, with TRBD1 matching 10 bases. Germline-derived CDR1 and CDR2 are PRHDT and FYEKMQ (reference sequence). Trimming at V came to 4 bases and at J to 2 bases, leaving 3 bases not matched to a gene. This CDR3 has 15 amino acids. CDR3 nucleotides: TGTGCCAGCAGCTGGGACAGGGGTGACACAGATACGCAGTATTTT. Translating it yields CASSWDRGDTDTQYF.

The chain links TRBV28 to TRBJ2-7; TRBD2 matches 7 bases. Unmatched junction bases numbered 5, after V lost 6 bases and J lost 0 bases. The CDR3 has 14 residues. CDR1 and CDR2 (germline): MDHEN, SYDVKM. This chain's CDR3 is CASRSGGGSYEQYF. In DNA form, the CDR3 reads TGTGCCAGCAGGAGTGGGGGGGGCTCCTACGAGCAGTACTTC.

This chain's CDR3 is CASSSDRVYGYEQYF. CDR3 DNA: TGTGCCAGCAGCTCGGACAGGGTATATGGGTACGAGCAGTACTTC. The chain has TRBV5-6 and TRBJ2-7; TRBD1 matches 8 bases. Unmatched junction bases numbered 9, after V lost 3 bases and J lost 4 bases. Germline assignment: CDR1 SGHDT and CDR2 YYEEEE. There are 15 residues in the CDR3.

The CDR3 loop is CASSPPQGLRTNEKLFF. The CDR3, as DNA: TGTGCCAGCTCACCACCCCAGGGGCTGAGGACTAATGAAAAACTGTTTTTT. This chain connects TRBV18 to TRBJ1-4; a possible D gene is TRBD1 (6 bases). The germline V and J ends were trimmed by 0 bases and 2 bases, with 13 bases remaining between them. Germline-derived CDR1 and CDR2 are KGHSH and LQKENI. The CDR3 loop spans 17 amino acids.

This chain uses TRBV28 with TRBJ1-4; no firm D call. Trimming took off 11 bases at V and 3 bases at J, with 16 bases between the two ends. This CDR3 is 14 amino acids long. Germline CDR1 MDHEN, CDR2 SYDVKM. This CDR3 is CAAGVVVPNEKLFF. Written as DNA, the CDR3 is TGTGCCGCGGGAGTGGTCGTACCTAATGAAAAACTGTTTTTT.

The chain employs TRBV28 and TRBJ1-4; 7 bases map to TRBD1. The V and J ends lost 10 bases and 7 bases, in that order; junction bases with no gene match: 6. The CDR3 loop spans 12 amino acids. CDR1 MDHEN and CDR2 SYDVKM come from the germline V gene. In nucleotides, the CDR3 is TGTGCCACCCGACAGGGTCGTGAAAAACTGTTTTTT. The encoded protein is CATRQGREKLFF.

The chain is built from TRBV6-2 or TRBV6-3 and TRBJ2-5; tentatively, D is TRBD1 (6 bases). CDR3 size: 13 residues. Trimming took 6 bases from V and 8 from J, leaving 16 bases between them. Germline-derived CDR1 and CDR2 are MNHEY and SVGEGT. As DNA, the CDR3 is TGTGCCAGCAGCCGGACCACGACAGGTACCCAGTACTTC. Translated: CASSRTTTGTQYF.

V and J are TRBV5-1 and TRBJ2-7, with 8 bases that match TRBD1. The germline V gene has CDR1 SGHRS and CDR2 YFSETQ. The CDR3 sequence is 15 residues long. V shed 1 base, J shed 3 bases, and the junction held 6 bases outside the gene matches. The CDR3 coding sequence is TGCGCCAGCAGCTTGTCCCCGGGACAGGTCTACGAGCAGTACTTC. It codes for CASSLSPGQVYEQYF.

This sequence joins TRBV9 and TRBJ1-1, with 7 bases matching TRBD1. Germline V gives CDR1 SGDLS, CDR2 YYNGEE. V was pared by 3 bases and J by 4 bases, with 9 bases of the junction left unmatched. CDR3 size: 15 residues. The CDR3 region is CASSEHSSGGTEAFF. In DNA form, the CDR3 reads TGTGCCAGCAGCGAGCATTCCTCAGGGGGCACTGAAGCTTTCTTT.

This chain uses TRBV19 with TRBJ1-3; 7 nucleotides agree with TRBD1. This CDR3 region has 14 residues. V was pared by 7 bases and J by 4 bases, with 7 bases of the junction left unmatched. Germline values: CDR1 LNHDA, CDR2 SQIVND (reference sequence). The CDR3 DNA is TGTGCCAGTATTCCTGGGACAGCAGGAAACACCATATATTTT. It codes for CASIPGTAGNTIYF.

The genes are TRBV4-2 and TRBJ2-2, with TRBD2 identical over 11 bases. The CDR3 is 21 residues long. V dropped 4 bases and J dropped 2; count of bases not matched to a gene: 18. The V gene's germline CDR1 is LGHNA and CDR2 YNFKEQ. The CDR3: CASSPLLVGSGRALNTGELFF. CDR3 nucleotide sequence: TGTGCCAGCAGCCCCCTCCTCGTAGGTAGCGGGAGGGCGCTTAACACCGGGGAGCTGTTTTTT.

The rearrangement uses TRBV6-2 or TRBV6-3 and TRBJ2-5, with 7 bases matching TRBD2. Germline V CDR1 and CDR2: MNHEY, SVGEGT. The CDR3 length is 13 residues. J gave up 5 bases and V 4 bases, and 4 bases lay outside the gene matches. DNA of the CDR3: TGTGCCAGCAGTTCACGACTAGCCGAGACCCAGTACTTC. Protein: CASSSRLAETQYF.

This clone was counted a single time. The chain employs TRBV5-1 and TRBJ1-4, with 8 positions matching TRBD1. Germline V lookup: CDR1 SGHRS, CDR2 YFSETQ. CDR3 size: 17 residues. Trimming at V came to 4 bases and at J to 0 bases, leaving 8 bases not matched to a gene. The CDR3 reads CASSPSTGAATNEKLFF. For the CDR3, the DNA is TGCGCCAGCAGCCCCTCGACAGGGGCAGCAACTAATGAAAAACTGTTTTTT.

The chain employs TRBV5-8 and TRBJ2-7, with no clear D. V lost 0 bases and J lost 0, with 4 bases in between. The CDR3 spans 13 residues. Germline V gene lookup returns CDR1 SGHTS and CDR2 YDEGEE. CDR3 DNA: TGTGCCAGCAGCTTGGTCGGCTCCTACGAGCAGTACTTC. It specifies CASSLVGSYEQYF.